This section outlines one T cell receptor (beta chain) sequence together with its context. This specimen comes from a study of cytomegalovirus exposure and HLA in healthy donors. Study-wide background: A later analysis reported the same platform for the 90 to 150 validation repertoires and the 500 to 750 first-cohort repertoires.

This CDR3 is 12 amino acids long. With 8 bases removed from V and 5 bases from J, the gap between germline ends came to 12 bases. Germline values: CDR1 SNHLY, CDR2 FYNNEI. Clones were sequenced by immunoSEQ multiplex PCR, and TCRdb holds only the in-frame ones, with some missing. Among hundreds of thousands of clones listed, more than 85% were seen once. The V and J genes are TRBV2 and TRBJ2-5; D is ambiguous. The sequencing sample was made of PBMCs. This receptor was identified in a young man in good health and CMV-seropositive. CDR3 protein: CASDRTAETQYF. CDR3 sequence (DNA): TGTGCCAGCGATCGTACGGCTGAGACCCAGTACTTC.